The sequence of this TCR beta chain was determined in a study of blood T cell repertoires in COVID-19. Study-wide context: The analysed material was cDNA or gDNA that came from T cells, B-cell-depleted T cells, or PBMCs.

Germline V gene sequence: CDR1 MNHEY, CDR2 SVGAGI. Between the trimmed V and J ends, which lost 5 bases and 2 bases, there was a span of 11 bases. The CDR3 extends over 14 amino acids. Method: immunoSEQ multiplex PCR; TCRdb's copy keeps in-frame clones and lacks some. The top ten clones hold around an eighth of a sample with 280,000 or so clones, roughly 90% of them seen once. The source is a woman aged 55-75 years with acute or convalescent COVID-19. V is TRBV6-5 and J is TRBJ2-3, with a weak D call TRBD1 (6 bases). The sample was peripheral blood. The CDR3 nucleotides are TGTGCCAGCAGTCTTGACAGGAACACAGATACGCAGTATTTT. This sequence encodes CASSLDRNTDTQYF.